The 3 T cell receptor beta chains given below trace back to one sample, sequenced in a study of CD8 T cells in Susac syndrome. With random hexamers, 0.5 to 1 ug RNA was reverse transcribed. MiXCR, applied by TCRdb to the immunoSEQ multiplex PCR reads, yields one record per CDR3 protein. This sample has around 71,000 distinct CDR3 sequences, with 85% to 95% found just once. Sequenced: CD4+ T cells from PBMCs. These receptors all stem from a human donor with Susac syndrome.

V is TRBV29-1 and J is TRBJ1-2; D perhaps matches TRBD1 (5 bases). The CDR3 extends over 11 amino acids. Trimming stripped 3 bases from V and 8 bases from J, with 10 bases between. Germline V CDR1 and CDR2: SQVTM, ANQGSEA. CDR3 region: CSVEGGTGYTF. CDR3 nucleotide sequence: TGCAGCGTTGAGGGGGGAACCGGCTACACCTTC.

This chain joins TRBV19 and TRBJ1-6, with 10 bases identical to TRBD1. V shed 3 bases, J shed 7 bases, and the junction held 6 bases outside the gene matches. Looked up from germline, CDR1 is LNHDA and CDR2 is SQIVND (reference sequence). This CDR3 is built from 16 residues. CDR3 coding DNA: TGTGCCAGTAGTATGAGACAGGGGGCGAGGAATTCACCCCTCCACTTT. Residues: CASSMRQGARNSPLHF.

V usage is TRBV10-3 and J usage is TRBJ2-5, with 11 bases that match TRBD2. Germline assignment: CDR1 ENHRY and CDR2 SYGVKD. The V and J ends lost 11 bases and 0 bases, in that order; junction bases with no gene match: 11. The CDR3 covers 16 residues. This CDR3 is CAVSGTSGGYQETQYF. The CDR3 DNA sequence: TGTGCCGTCTCGGGAACTAGCGGGGGATACCAAGAGACCCAGTACTTC.